Listed below are T cell receptor beta chains from one sample, sequenced in a study of blood T cell repertoires in COVID-19. Produced via immunoSEQ multiplex PCR; TCRdb's table is partial and in-frame only. The sample contains a few hundred thousand clones, roughly 86% of which appear only once. Sequenced material: peripheral blood. The receptors stem from a man between 18 and 29 years old with active or convalescent COVID-19. Each CDR3 is given without its conserved first and last residue.

TRBV24-1	TRBJ2-3	ATSDTGGGNTDTQY
TRBV19	TRBJ1-4	ASSGRGLNEKLF
TRBV11-3	TRBJ1-1	ASSLVYSPNTEAF
TRBV5-1	TRBJ1-4	ASSLSGATNEKLF
TRBV5-5	TRBJ1-5	ASSLPGEGFQPQH
TRBV18	TRBJ1-2	ASSPSAADEGYT
TRBV7-9	TRBJ1-1	ASSLGG
TRBV11-3	TRBJ1-1	ASSLGEGQGWRGNNTEAF
TRBV5-4	TRBJ2-3	ASGLAPLATDTQY
TRBV30	TRBJ2-6	AWSARDGQGSGANVLT